These 6 T cell receptor beta chains originate from one sample sequenced in a study of OX40 agonist ivuxolimab in advanced cancers. The protocol was immunoSEQ multiplex PCR, while the TCRdb copy is restricted to in-frame clones and leaves out a portion. The table includes approximately 17,000 clones, roughly four fifths detected once. Here the sequenced sample was CD4+ or CD8+ T cells sorted from blood, taken in a trial of the OX40 agonist ivuxolimab. Receptors originate from an adult with an advanced solid tumor such as melanoma, head and neck, liver or kidney cancer.

The CDR3 DNA is TGTGCCAGCAGCCCGGGGCGGTCGGACTACGAGCAGTACTTC. Translating gives CASSPGRSDYEQYF. V is TRBV5-4 and J is TRBJ2-7, with D perhaps being TRBD1 or TRBD2 (5 bases each). The CDR3 extends over 14 amino acids. Germline CDR1 SGHNT, CDR2 YYREEE (reference sequence). Trimming pared 4 bases from V and 3 bases from J, leaving 14 bases between.

This sequence joins TRBV27 and TRBJ2-1, with a weak D call TRBD1 (6 bases). The CDR3 spans 12 residues. Trimming stripped 3 bases from V and 7 bases from J, with 7 bases between. The germline V gene encodes CDR1 MNHEY and CDR2 SMNVEV (reference sequence). CDR3 residues: CASSFQGNEQFF. In nucleotides, the CDR3 is TGTGCCAGCAGTTTTCAGGGGAATGAGCAGTTCTTC.

The chain couples TRBV10-3 to TRBJ2-5, with D possibly matching TRBD1 (5 bases). Trimming took 6 bases from V and 1 from J, leaving 9 bases between them. The CDR3 runs to 13 residues. The V gene's germline CDR1 is ENHRY and CDR2 SYGVKD. CDR3 coding DNA: TGTGCCATCAGAAGACAGACCCAAGAGACCCAGTACTTC. This gives the protein CAIRRQTQETQYF.

The chain combines TRBV18 with TRBJ1-2, with 7 bases that match TRBD1. Germline CDR1 and CDR2: KGHSH and LQKENI. V was clipped by 5 bases and J by 7 bases; unmatched bases: 13. The CDR3 is 15 amino acids. This CDR3 is CASSTTADRRVGYTF. The CDR3 bases are TGTGCCAGCTCAACTACAGCGGACAGGAGGGTTGGCTACACCTTC.

Turning to this clone: The junction differs from germline at one of its ends, possibly a read error. This chain links TRBV4-3 with TRBJ2-6; D may correspond to TRBD1 or TRBD2 (5 bases each). The CDR3 is 17 amino acids. CDR1 and CDR2 (germline): LGHNA, YSLEER. CDR3 nucleotide sequence: TGCGCCAGTAGCCCCGGGACGTCTCACTCTGGGGCCAACGTCCTGACTTTC. Translated, it gives CASSPGTSHSGANVLTF.

This clone was detected only a few times. This chain uses TRBV7-3 with TRBJ2-2; TRBD2 matches 10 bases. The V segment lost 0 bases and the J segment 7 bases; nucleotides outside the gene matches: 11. Germline V gene lookup returns CDR1 SGHTA and CDR2 FQGTGA. The length of the CDR3 is 18 residues. CDR3 loop: CASSLTAQSGTSVGELFF. The CDR3 bases are TGTGCCAGCAGCTTAACCGCTCAATCCGGGACTAGCGTCGGGGAGCTGTTTTTT.